These T cell receptor beta chains were read from a single sample in a study of blood T cell repertoires in COVID-19. The assay was immunoSEQ multiplex PCR, and TCRdb's table has in-frame clones only and misses some. The sample lists 65,000 or so clones, approximately 86% occurring once. Input material: peripheral blood. Receptors were obtained from a human donor with acute or convalescent COVID-19. The donor label of this sample is uncertain. Each CDR3 is given with its conserved first and last residue. A D gene is named only where the DNA matches it firmly.

D	V	J	CDR3	DNA
.	TRBV7-2	TRBJ2-3	CASSFSYGSTDTQYF	TGTGCCAGCAGCTTTTCGTACGGTAGCACAGATACGCAGTATTTT
.	TRBV24-1	TRBJ2-5	CATSDLRAGQETQYF	TGTGCCACCAGTGATTTGAGAGCGGGTCAAGAGACCCAGTACTTC
.	TRBV6-2/TRBV6-3	TRBJ1-2	CASSPAGSNAYGYTF	TGTGCCAGCAGTCCCGCGGGGTCAAATGCGTATGGCTACACCTTC
.	TRBV30	TRBJ1-3	CAWSAHQGWSDTIYF	TGTGCCTGGAGTGCTCACCAGGGTTGGTCGGACACCATATATTTT
TRBD1	TRBV7-7	TRBJ2-3	CASSRQGNEWDTQYF	TGTGCTAGCAGCCGACAGGGGAATGAATGGGATACGCAGTATTTT
TRBD1	TRBV7-8	TRBJ2-3	CASSLNGPSGQGADTQYF	TGTGCCAGCAGCTTAAACGGGCCATCGGGACAGGGAGCCGATACGCAGTATTTT
.	TRBV14	TRBJ2-7	CASTPYGGLSRDEQYF	TGTGCCAGCACCCCATATGGCGGACTGAGTCGGGACGAGCAGTACTTC
.	TRBV19	TRBJ2-4	CASSMGGGRGTYIQYF	TGTGCCAGTAGTATGGGGGGCGGGAGAGGGACGTACATTCAGTACTTC
.	TRBV12-3/TRBV12-4	TRBJ2-3	CASSPTGNTQYF	TGTGCCAGCAGTCCGACAGGCAATACGCAGTATTTT
TRBD2	TRBV10-3	TRBJ2-1	CATFTSGGHNEQFF	TGTGCCACCTTTACTAGCGGGGGGCACAATGAGCAGTTCTTC
.	TRBV30	TRBJ1-1	CAWSFLDTEAFF	TGTGCCTGGAGCTTCCTAGACACTGAAGCTTTCTTT
.	TRBV6-5	TRBJ2-2	CASSSRQLTGELFF	TGTGCCAGCAGTAGCCGACAGCTCACCGGGGAGCTGTTTTTT
.	TRBV5-1	TRBJ1-4	CASSLQTATNEKLFF	TGCGCCAGCAGCTTGCAAACAGCAACTAATGAAAAACTGTTTTTT
TRBD2	TRBV5-1	TRBJ2-2	CASSSAGTSGSGELFF	TGCGCCAGCAGCTCGGCCGGGACTAGCGGCTCCGGGGAGCTGTTTTTT
.	TRBV5-6	TRBJ2-7	CASSQRRTTYRPYEQYF	TGTGCCAGCAGCCAGAGAAGGACTACCTATAGACCCTACGAGCAGTACTTC
TRBD1	TRBV29-1	TRBJ1-2	CSVEDSGGQGNGYTF	TGCAGCGTTGAAGACTCTGGCGGACAGGGGAATGGCTACACCTTC
.	TRBV10-3	TRBJ2-1	CAISDRPPGLYNEQFF	TGTGCCATCAGTGACCGACCTCCGGGACTCTACAATGAGCAGTTCTTC